The 8 T cell receptor beta chains below come from one sample, sequenced in a study of cytomegalovirus exposure and HLA in healthy donors. With 60 Vbeta and 13 Jbeta primers, the PCR was carried out. Only in-frame clones appear in the TCRdb table, and some are missing; sequencing was by immunoSEQ multiplex PCR. Found here are 130,000 or so clones, roughly 9.6% of them singletons; the top ten hold over 6.5%. Material: PBMCs. These receptors originate from a woman in her forties in good health and CMV-seropositive.

Comments on this clone: The same CDR3 also results from other DNA sequences found in this sample. The chain joins TRBV7-3 to TRBJ2-1; possible D gene TRBD1, 6 bases. The V gene's germline CDR1 is SGHTA and CDR2 FQGTGA. V was clipped by 5 bases and J by 4 bases, with 15 bases between them. The CDR3 totals 15 residues. The CDR3 DNA reads as TGTGCCAGCAGCCCATTGGCAGGGGAGTACAATGAGCAGTTCTTC. It translates to CASSPLAGEYNEQFF.

The sample holds a few counts of this clone. This sequence joins TRBV13 and TRBJ2-5, with 9 bases that match TRBD2. This CDR3 is 15 amino acids long. Germline V gene data show CDR1 as PRHDT and CDR2 as FYEKMQ (reference sequence). The junction had 6 bases not matched to a gene; V was cut back by 2 bases and J by 5 bases. CDR3 sequence reads: CASSLRSGGRETQYF. Written as DNA, the CDR3 is TGTGCCAGCAGCTTACGGAGCGGGGGGCGGGAGACCCAGTACTTC.

The chain recombines TRBV10-3 with TRBJ2-3, with unresolved D. CDR1 and CDR2 from the germline V gene are ENHRY and SYGVKD. The CDR3 covers 13 residues. V dropped 8 bases and J dropped 0 bases, with 9 bases sitting between them. The CDR3 bases are TGTGCCATCGGCTCAGGAAGCACAGATACGCAGTATTTT. Protein sequence: CAIGSGSTDTQYF.

This clone was counted between two and nine times. This chain joins TRBV10-3 and TRBJ2-7; 10 bases map to TRBD1. Germline V lookup: CDR1 ENHRY, CDR2 SYGVKD. The J segment lost 0 bases and the V segment lost 2 bases, leaving 4 bases of the junction unmatched. This CDR3 comprises 16 residues. The CDR3 reads CAISETGTGDSYEQYF. The CDR3 bases are TGTGCCATCAGTGAGACCGGGACAGGGGACTCCTACGAGCAGTACTTC.

The chain has TRBV7-8 and TRBJ1-5, with TRBD1 matching over 7 bases. Germline-derived CDR1 and CDR2 are SGHVS and FQNEAQ. The CDR3 spans 13 residues. V lost 8 bases and J lost 2; bases outside the gene matches: 3. The CDR3 sequence is CASGGTGNQPQHF. CDR3 DNA: TGTGCCAGCGGGGGGACAGGCAATCAGCCCCAGCATTTT.

The chain couples TRBV5-1 to TRBJ2-5, with 8 bases matching TRBD1. The CDR3 loop spans 16 amino acids. Unmatched junction bases numbered 8, after V lost 0 bases and J lost 4 bases. CDR1 is SGHRS and CDR2 is YFSETQ in the germline V gene. DNA for the CDR3: TGCGCCAGCAGCTTGGAGGGCTACAGGGGGAGAGAGACCCAGTACTTC. Translation: CASSLEGYRGRETQYF.

This clone turned up a few times. J is TRBJ2-1 and V is TRBV21-1; the DNA was not used to check the table's D call, TRBD2. TRBV21-1 constitutes a pseudogene. The CDR3 is made up of 12 amino acids. In nucleotides, the CDR3 is TGTGCCACCTTACGTAGCCTAAATGAGCAGTTCTTC. This codes for CATLRSLNEQFF.

This clone occurred a few times. V usage is TRBV25-1 and J usage is TRBJ1-1, with 7 bases lining up with TRBD1. V gave up 0 bases and J gave up 11 bases; unmatched junction bases: 6. The length of the CDR3 is 13 residues. Germline V gene data show CDR1 as MGHDK and CDR2 as SYGVNS. DNA for the CDR3: TGTGCCAGCAGTGAATATGACGACAGGGCGGCTTTCTTT. Amino acids: CASSEYDDRAAFF.